This T cell receptor (beta chain) derives from a study of long-term antiretroviral therapy in people with HIV. Study conclusions and caveats: Even long-term ART left TRB diversity below transplant donor controls, despite gains.

Survey level was the resolution at which the v3.0 immunoSEQ assay ran. The target of sequencing was about 40,000-50,000 T-cell genomes per sample. TCRdb's table, derived via immunoSEQ multiplex PCR, lists solely in-frame clones and lacks some. Among around 33,000 clones, roughly four fifths were seen once, and the ten largest hold about 12%. In germline, CDR1 is MNHNS, CDR2 SASEGT. The ends were cut back, 3 bases at V and 7 bases at J, with 9 bases in the middle. The CDR3 length is 13 residues. Prior to DNA extraction, the samples held about 0.95-11 million cryopreserved PBMC. This clone showed up just once. What it binds is not known.

The chain uses TRBV6-1 and TRBJ2-2; D not certain. The sequences come from unsorted PBMCs, collected 0.3 years after starting antiretroviral therapy. This clonotype originated in a man younger than 35 with HIV. CDR3 in amino acids: CASSEFPGGELFF. CDR3 DNA: TGTGCCAGCAGTGAGTTCCCGGGCGGGGAGCTGTTTTTT.